The 23 T cell receptor beta chains listed next were all sequenced from one sample in a study of beta chain features in type 1 diabetes. Expressed TCRB transcripts got sequenced, as all isolated RNA was reverse transcribed. The protocol was immunoSEQ multiplex PCR, while the TCRdb copy is restricted to in-frame clones and leaves out a portion. The top ten hold 0.045% to 0.06% of the sample, which has roughly 450,000 clones, 11% seen once. The sample was naive CD4+ T cells from blood. These receptors were obtained from a woman aged 18-29 years in good health.

This clone was counted a few times. This chain joins TRBV7-9 and TRBJ2-5; D ambiguous. Per germline, CDR1 SEHNR and CDR2 FQNEAQ (reference sequence). Trimming took off 5 bases at V and 0 bases at J, with 7 bases between the two ends. The CDR3 has 13 residues. CDR3 sequence reads: CASSPKNQETQYF. In DNA form, the CDR3 reads TGTGCCAGCAGCCCTAAAAACCAAGAGACCCAGTACTTC.

Points on this clone: Other nucleotide sequences in the sample specify the same CDR3. This chain connects TRBV7-2 to TRBJ2-7; no definite D call. This CDR3 has 13 residues. Germline V CDR1 and CDR2: SGHTA, FQGNSA. Trimming removed 1 base at V and 4 bases at J, with 8 bases between. The CDR3 DNA is TGTGCCAGCAGCTTAGACCGCTCTTACGAGCAGTACTTC. Amino acid sequence: CASSLDRSYEQYF.

The rearrangement uses TRBV4-1 and TRBJ2-7; 12 positions agree with TRBD2. With V trimmed by 0 bases and J by 6 bases, 6 bases remained unmatched. The germline V gene encodes CDR1 MGHRA and CDR2 YSYEKL. CDR3 size: 16 residues. The CDR3 here is CASSQEMTSGGGEQYV. CDR3 coding DNA: TGCGCCAGCAGCCAAGAGATGACTAGCGGGGGTGGCGAGCAGTACGTC.

The gene calls are TRBV9 and TRBJ2-1, with D possibly being TRBD1 (5 bases). The CDR3 extends over 17 amino acids. The V end was cut by 3 bases, the J end by 7 bases, with 23 bases between. Germline-derived CDR1 and CDR2 are SGDLS and YYNGEE. In DNA, the CDR3 is TGTGCCAGCAGCGGACCGACCAGGGCCGAAGGGCGGAATGAGCAGTTCTTC. Protein sequence: CASSGPTRAEGRNEQFF.

There are a few counts of this clone. This rearrangement joins TRBV5-6 to TRBJ1-1; 10 bases are a match to TRBD1. V gave up 1 base and J gave up 4 bases; unmatched junction bases: 7. Looked up from germline, CDR1 is SGHDT and CDR2 is YYEEEE. The CDR3 is 16 residues long. The CDR3 sequence: CASSLMTGQGSTEAFF. In DNA form, the CDR3 reads TGTGCCAGCAGCTTGATGACGGGACAGGGGAGCACTGAAGCTTTCTTT. The full variable domain, in which reference TRBV5-6 and TRBJ1-1 provide the parts outside the CDR3, is DAGVTQSPTHLIKTRGQQVTLRCSPKSGHDTVSWYQQALGQGPQFIFQYYEEEERQRGNFPDRFSGHQFPNYSSELNVNALLLGDSALYLCASSLMTGQGSTEAFFGQGTRLTVV.

V is TRBV7-3 and J is TRBJ2-3, with TRBD2 identical over 12 bases. The CDR3 totals 16 residues. Trimming cost V 2 bases and J 8 bases; bases outside gene matches: 8. Per the germline V gene, CDR1 is SGHTA and CDR2 is FQGTGA. The CDR3 sequence: CASSLAQLAGGSTQYF. The DNA for the CDR3 is TGTGCCAGCAGCTTAGCCCAACTAGCGGGAGGATCTACGCAGTATTTT.

This clone was seen only a few times. The chain links TRBV2 to TRBJ2-3; D is unclear. CDR1 is SNHLY, CDR2 FYNNEI, per germline. V was shortened by 5 bases and J by 2 bases, with 11 bases between the two germline ends. There are 14 residues in the CDR3. The CDR3 bases are TGTGCCAGCAGTCAAAATCTTGACACAGATACGCAGTATTTT. Amino acids: CASSQNLDTDTQYF.

The chain recombines TRBV6-6 with TRBJ2-7; the match to TRBD2 covers 7 bases. V lost 6 bases to trimming and J lost 6 bases; unmatched junction nucleotides: 5. The CDR3 is 12 residues long. Per germline, CDR1 MNHNY and CDR2 SVGAGI (reference sequence). The CDR3 nucleotides read TGTGCCAGCAGCGGCGGGAGCGCCGAGCAGTACTTC. Translating it yields CASSGGSAEQYF.

There are a few counts of this clone. The V call is TRBV30, the J call TRBJ1-2; TRBD1 matches at 8 bases. The trim removed 5 bases at V and 2 bases at J, leaving 10 bases unmatched. Germline V lookup: CDR1 GTSNPN, CDR2 SVGIG (reference sequence). This CDR3 contains 15 residues. Here the CDR3 DNA reads TGTGCCTGGGTTTGGGACAGGCCTTCGAACTATGGCTACACCTTC. This sequence encodes CAWVWDRPSNYGYTF.

The chain is built from TRBV2 and TRBJ2-7; 7 bases match TRBD1. Unmatched junction bases numbered 6, after V lost 6 bases and J lost 7 bases. This CDR3 is 12 amino acids long. Germline loops: CDR1 SNHLY, CDR2 FYNNEI. The CDR3 DNA follows: TGTGCCAGCAGCATGGGACAGAAGGAGCAGTACTTC. It codes for CASSMGQKEQYF.

V usage is TRBV7-2 and J usage is TRBJ2-1; unclear D gene. Germline V CDR1 and CDR2: SGHTA, FQGNSA. The CDR3 covers 12 residues. The V gene lost 5 bases and the J gene lost 7 bases, with 9 bases spanning the gap. CDR3 nucleotide sequence: TGTGCCAGCAGCCCCTTGCGGAATGAGCAGTTCTTC. Translated, it gives CASSPLRNEQFF.

The J gene is TRBJ2-2, the V gene TRBV13, with 10 bases that match TRBD2. The CDR3 has 15 residues. The trim removed 6 bases at V and 5 bases at J, leaving 6 bases unmatched. Germline CDR1 reads PRHDT; CDR2 reads FYEKMQ (reference sequence). The CDR3 loop reads CASRPGLARTGELFF. CDR3 nucleotides: TGTGCCAGCAGGCCGGGACTAGCGAGGACCGGGGAGCTGTTTTTT.

The CDR3 DNA sequence: TGTGCCAGCAGCTCCCCTACAGGGGGCAGGGCAGATACGCAGTATTTT. Translation: CASSSPTGGRADTQYF. The chain is built from TRBV7-9 and TRBJ2-3; TRBD1 agrees at 9 bases. The CDR3 covers 16 residues. CDR1 is SEHNR, CDR2 FQNEAQ, per germline (reference sequence). Trimming at V came to 4 bases and at J to 4 bases, leaving 9 bases not matched to a gene.

For the CDR3, the DNA is TGTGCCAGCACCGTGGGACAGGGTTGGGAAAAACTGTTTTTT. This encodes CASTVGQGWEKLFF. This chain links TRBV7-9 with TRBJ1-4; 9 positions match TRBD1. J lost 8 bases, V lost 7 bases, and 8 bases had no gene match. Germline V CDR1 and CDR2: SEHNR, FQNEAQ (reference sequence). CDR3 length: 14 amino acids.

The rearrangement joins TRBV5-1 to TRBJ1-1; no clear D gene. This CDR3 contains 13 residues. Deletions cut 0 bases from V and 3 bases from J, with 6 bases between. Germline lookup yields CDR1 SGHRS and CDR2 YFSETQ. The CDR3 here is CASSLADYTEAFF. The CDR3 nucleotides are TGCGCCAGCAGCTTGGCAGATTACACTGAAGCTTTCTTT.

This clone came up a few times. The chain carries TRBV4-2 and TRBJ2-1; 7 nucleotides align to TRBD2. V shed 6 bases, J shed 0 bases, and the junction held 2 bases outside the gene matches. The CDR3 runs 14 residues. The germline V gene encodes CDR1 LGHNA and CDR2 YNFKEQ. The CDR3 DNA reads TGTGCCAGCAGGCGGGAGAGCTCCTACAATGAGCAGTTCTTC. Residues: CASRRESSYNEQFF.

In its sample, this clone was seen a few times. The chain carries TRBV21-1 and TRBJ2-5. TRBV21-1 is reported as a pseudogene. CDR3 size: 13 residues. CDR3 residues: CASSSYPLETQYF. In DNA, the CDR3 is TGTGCCAGCAGCTCTTACCCTTTAGAGACCCAGTACTTC.

This clone was observed a handful of times. V and J are TRBV18 and TRBJ2-6; D unresolved. In germline, CDR1 is KGHSH, CDR2 LQKENI. Trimming took 3 bases from V and 1 from J, leaving 10 bases between them. The CDR3 is 16 residues long. CDR3 region: CASSPWVPSGANVLTF. The CDR3 region has the DNA TGTGCCAGCTCACCGTGGGTCCCGTCTGGGGCCAACGTCCTGACTTTC.

V is TRBV6-1 and J is TRBJ1-2; TRBD1 matches at 7 bases. V trimming: 7 bases; J trimming: 8 bases; junction bases outside the gene matches: 13. This CDR3 comprises 14 residues. In germline, CDR1 is MNHNS, CDR2 SASEGT. The CDR3 region is CASTLTGRRSGYTF. CDR3 in DNA: TGTGCCAGCACCCTGACAGGGAGGAGGAGCGGCTACACCTTC.

This clone was counted only a few times. This same CDR3 is encoded by further DNA sequences in the sample. The chain couples TRBV7-2 to TRBJ2-3; D may match TRBD1 or TRBD2 (6 bases each). Trimming pared 3 bases from V and 1 base from J, leaving 8 bases between. This CDR3 contains 14 residues. CDR1 is SGHTA, CDR2 FQGNSA, per germline. The CDR3 here is CASSFGGGTDTQYF. The CDR3 DNA sequence: TGTGCCAGCAGCTTCGGGGGCGGCACAGATACGCAGTATTTT.

The table lists this clone with a few counts. V gene TRBV5-6 combines with J gene TRBJ1-5; 9 nucleotides align to TRBD1. Germline V lookup: CDR1 SGHDT, CDR2 YYEEEE. V was pared by 3 bases and J by 7 bases, with 5 bases of the junction left unmatched. The CDR3 runs to 14 residues. In nucleotides, the CDR3 is TGTGCCAGCAGCTCGGCGGGACAGGGACAGCCCCAGCATTTT. The encoded protein is CASSSAGQGQPQHF.

There are a few counts of this clone. V and J are TRBV30 and TRBJ1-5; tentatively, D is TRBD1 (5 bases). With 2 bases removed from V and 2 bases from J, the gap between germline ends came to 16 bases. The CDR3 has 16 residues. Germline V gives CDR1 GTSNPN, CDR2 SVGIG (reference sequence). CDR3 in DNA: TGTGCCTGGAGTAGCCGAATAGACAGTCGCAATCAGCCCCAGCATTTT. Protein: CAWSSRIDSRNQPQHF.

A note on this clone: This clone may be a read error of a much larger clone one base away. At the DNA level, this CDR3 is encoded by other sequences in the same sample as well. This sequence joins TRBV11-2 and TRBJ2-7; no firm D call. This CDR3 is built from 11 residues. CDR1 is SGHAT and CDR2 is FQNNGV in the germline V gene. V was trimmed by 3 bases and J by 0 bases, leaving 0 bases between them. The CDR3 loop is CASSFSYEQYF. The CDR3 DNA sequence: TGTGCCAGCAGCTTCTCCTACGAGCAGTACTTC. Drawing the rest from reference TRBV11-2 and TRBJ2-7, the complete variable domain is EAGVAQSPRYKIIEKRQSVAFWCNPISGHATLYWYQQILGQGPKLLIQFQNNGVVDDSQLPKDRFSAERLKGVDSTLKIQPAKLEDSAVYLCASSFSYEQYFGPGTRLTVT.